This TCR beta chain was observed in a study of post-analysis software for immune sequencing data. Overall study context: Multiple sclerosis in the patients followed relapsing-remitting, secondary progressive and progressive-relapsing courses.

Study-wide points: Strong co-clustering by F measure linked samples that shared a preparation batch. Controls' normalized Chao1 diversity significantly exceeded that of multiple sclerosis patients.

This clonotype was observed a single time. Its antigen is unidentified. Carried by the TCR beta cDNA libraries were unique molecular identifiers. It was from roughly 1.1 to 9.2 million T cells that 530,000 or so cDNA molecules came. TCRdb fed the PCR reads into MiXCR, producing one record per CDR3 protein. The sample yields some 450,000 distinct CDR3 sequences, over 35% seen once. The sample taken for sequencing was blood. This clonotype was obtained from a girl between 10 and 17 years old with multiple sclerosis.

The CDR3 loop reads CASLIAGFSYNEQFF. The DNA for the CDR3 is TGTGCCAGCCTAATAGCGGGGTTCTCCTACAATGAGCAGTTCTTC. The rearrangement joins TRBV5-6 to TRBJ2-1, with 8 bases lining up with TRBD2. CDR1 and CDR2 from the germline V gene are SGHDT and YYEEEE. This CDR3 is built from 15 residues. V lost 7 bases to trimming and J lost 0 bases; unmatched junction nucleotides: 6.